These T cell receptor beta chains were read from a single sample in a study of Ad26.COV2.S vaccination and SARS-CoV-2 variants. Assay used: immunoSEQ multiplex PCR; TCRdb lists only in-frame clones, some missing. The sample shows about 350,000 clones, about 88% of them seen only once. The specimen was peripheral blood, collected in a trial of Ad26.COV2.S vaccine versus placebo. Receptors originate from a person between 18 and 65 years old who received the Ad26.COV2.S COVID-19 vaccine or a placebo. The CDR3 runs from the conserved cysteine through the conserved F or W. A D gene is named only where the DNA matches it firmly. Size values are once, few and many counts, or a class for expanded clones, and some rows have none.

d_call,clone_size,v_call,j_call,cdr3_nt,cdr3_aa
.,.,TRBV24-1,TRBJ2-7,TGTGCCACCAGTGCGGGACCTACCTACGAGCAGTACTTC,CATSAGPTYEQYF
TRBD2,.,TRBV7-2,TRBJ2-5,TGTGCCAGCAGCCCGAAGGCGGGGGGACAAGAGACCCAGTACTTC,CASSPKAGGQETQYF
TRBD2,.,TRBV27,TRBJ2-2,TGTGCCAGCAGTTCAAAACTAGCGGGAACCGGGGAGCTGTTTTTT,CASSSKLAGTGELFF
.,once,TRBV28,TRBJ1-2,TGTGCCAGCAGTTTAAGGACAGATGGCTACACCTTC,CASSLRTDGYTF
TRBD1,.,TRBV7-8,TRBJ2-2,TGTGCCAGCAGCTTAGCCAGGGGGCGTACCGGGGAGCTGTTTTTT,CASSLARGRTGELFF
.,.,TRBV25-1,TRBJ2-5,TGTGCCAGCACCTCCAGGGGGGGGAAATGGGAGACCCAGTACTTC,CASTSRGGKWETQYF
TRBD1,once,TRBV6-1,TRBJ1-2,TGTGCCAGCAGTGAAGTCCTGTTGACAGGGAATCTGGACTATGGCTACACCTTC,CASSEVLLTGNLDYGYTF
.,.,TRBV24-1,TRBJ2-6,TGTGCCACCGAGGACCCCTCTGGGGCCAACGTCCTGACTTTC,CATEDPSGANVLTF
.,once,TRBV7-9,TRBJ1-4,TGTGCCAGCAGCCCCGGGACAACAACTAATGAAAAACTGTTTTTT,CASSPGTTTNEKLFF
TRBD2,few,TRBV7-9,TRBJ2-1,TGTGCCAGCAGCTCCCCAAGGCTAGCGGGCTACAATGAGCAGTTCTTC,CASSSPRLAGYNEQFF
TRBD1,few,TRBV7-9,TRBJ2-3,TGTGCTACTGACAGGGTCATAGGCGATACGCAGTATTTT,CATDRVIGDTQYF
.,few,TRBV7-9,TRBJ2-1,TGTGCCAGCAGATCCAATCTAGTGAGCTCCTACAATGAGCAGTTCTTC,CASRSNLVSSYNEQFF
TRBD2,.,TRBV12-3/TRBV12-4,TRBJ2-3,TGTGCCAGCATAGCGGGAGATAGGGATACGCAGTATTTT,CASIAGDRDTQYF
.,once,TRBV18,TRBJ1-2,TGTGCCAGCTCCGGTCCCAACTATGGCTACACCTTC,CASSGPNYGYTF
.,few,TRBV30,TRBJ1-1,TGTGCCTGGAATCGGGGGATCACTGAAGCTTTCTTT,CAWNRGITEAFF
TRBD1,.,TRBV5-4,TRBJ1-2,TGTGCCAGCAGCTTGCGGACAGGGGTTAACTATGGCTACACCTTC,CASSLRTGVNYGYTF
.,.,TRBV6-8,TRBJ1-1,TGTGCCAGCAGTTACTCGAGATCCCCCAGAGAGAACACTGAAGCTTTCTTT,CASSYSRSPRENTEAFF
.,.,TRBV7-6,TRBJ2-7,TGTGCCAGCAGCTTATTCCCACGGACGGGTTACAAGGGAGCCTACGAGCAGTACTTC,CASSLFPRTGYKGAYEQYF
.,.,TRBV5-8,TRBJ1-4,TGTGCCAGCAGCCCTCCGGGACACTCAACTAATGAAAAACTGTTTTTT,CASSPPGHSTNEKLFF
.,few,TRBV19,TRBJ1-1,TGTGCCAGTAGTATGGGGTCACACACTGAAGCTTTCTTT,CASSMGSHTEAFF
.,.,TRBV21-1,TRBJ1-5,TGTGCCAGCAGTCGACCCCCCGAGGGCAATCAGCCCCAGCATTTT,CASSRPPEGNQPQHF
TRBD2,.,TRBV7-9,TRBJ2-7,TGTGCCAGCAGCTCCCCAGGAGGTAGCGGGAGATACGAGCAGTACTTC,CASSSPGGSGRYEQYF
TRBD1,.,TRBV7-2,TRBJ1-5,TGTGCCAGCAGCTTAGTTACAGGGGCCCAAAATCAGCCCCAGCATTTT,CASSLVTGAQNQPQHF
.,.,TRBV5-1,TRBJ2-5,TGCGCCAGCAGCTTGGTAGGGACGGGTAGGGAGACCCAGTACTTC,CASSLVGTGRETQYF
TRBD1,.,TRBV19,TRBJ2-1,TGTGCCAGTAGTATACCCGGGACAGGGGGGCGCAATGAGCAGTTCTTC,CASSIPGTGGRNEQFF
.,.,TRBV6-5,TRBJ1-6,TGTGCCAGCAGTTTCGACAGTTCCTTCAATTCACCCCTCCACTTT,CASSFDSSFNSPLHF
.,few,TRBV18,TRBJ2-1,TGTGCCAGCTCAGGGGCGGGAAGAATGAACAATGAGCAGTTCTTC,CASSGAGRMNNEQFF
.,.,TRBV7-9,TRBJ2-1,TGTGCCAGCAGCCCTGCTTCCACCCTCTACAATGAGCAGTTCTTC,CASSPASTLYNEQFF
.,.,TRBV29-1,TRBJ2-6,TGCAGCGTTGAAGCAATCCCGGCCGTCTCTGGGGCCAACGTCCTGACTTTC,CSVEAIPAVSGANVLTF